This TCR beta chain was recorded in a study of regulatory T cells in long-lasting Graves disease. Researchers made TCR beta libraries by using iRepertoire HTBI primers and running Arm-PCR on CDR3 regions. TCRdb reprocessed the multiplex PCR reads with MiXCR, giving one entry per CDR3 protein. Of about 500,000 distinct CDR3 sequences in the sample, around 16% were seen once. Time point: newly diagnosed GD, antithyroid drugs for less than 3 months. Scientists built the TCR library using RNA that was extracted from PBMCs. CDR1 and CDR2 from the germline V gene are SNHLY and FYNNEI. The CDR3 extends over 13 amino acids. V shed 7 bases, J shed 14 bases, and the junction held 11 bases outside the gene matches. In addition, the sample was reused for a study of T cells in Graves' hyperthyroidism and ophthalmopathy. That work adds: Graves' hyperthyroidism showing no ophthalmopathy progression within 18 months was considered stable.

J is TRBJ1-4 and V is TRBV2; 9 positions match TRBD1. This material consisted of peripheral blood mononuclear cells (PBMCs), taken at new diagnosis, from a patient treated with antithyroid drugs. The receptor's source is a man in his forties with Graves disease. As DNA, the CDR3 is TGTGCCAGCAATAGACAGGGGGGGAATCGTCTGTTTTTT. Translation gives CASNRQGGNRLFF.